Listed here are 22 T cell receptor beta chains from one sample, sequenced in a study of blood T cell repertoires in COVID-19. Some clones are missing from TCRdb's copy, which holds only in-frame ones; the method was immunoSEQ multiplex PCR. The sample lists under 300,000 clones, 86% occurring once. Material for sequencing was peripheral blood. The receptors originated from an elderly man with acute or convalescent COVID-19.

The gene calls are TRBV7-8 and TRBJ2-6, with a possible D match to TRBD1 (6 bases). Germline CDR1 SGHVS, CDR2 FQNEAQ. The CDR3 has 16 amino acids. The V and J ends lost 7 bases and 3 bases respectively, with 16 bases between them. The CDR3 reads CASTPWGQRGANVLTF. In DNA, the CDR3 is TGTGCCAGCACCCCTTGGGGGCAGCGTGGGGCCAACGTCCTGACTTTC.

This CDR3 reads CASSPGAALNYEQYF. The CDR3 region has the DNA TGTGCCAGCTCTCCTGGGGCGGCCCTAAACTACGAGCAGTACTTC. This chain uses TRBV18 with TRBJ2-7; a possible D gene is TRBD1 (5 bases). The CDR3 length is 15 residues. Germline assignment: CDR1 KGHSH and CDR2 LQKENI. V dropped 6 bases and J dropped 3 bases, with 18 bases sitting between them.

The chain recombines TRBV3-1 (or the pseudogene TRBV3-2) with TRBJ2-7; D ambiguous. Germline-derived CDR1 and CDR2 are LGHDT and YNNKEL (reference sequence). The length of the CDR3 is 11 residues. V was clipped by 0 bases and J by 6 bases, with 3 bases between them. As DNA, the CDR3 is TGTGCCAGCAGCCAAGACCGCGAGCAGTACTTC. Translated: CASSQDREQYF.

The chain has TRBV6-6 and TRBJ2-7; D is perhaps TRBD1 (5 bases). The CDR3 is 12 residues long. V shed 5 bases and J shed 4 bases, with 9 bases lying between them. CDR1 and CDR2 (germline): MNHNY, SVGAGI (reference sequence). Here the CDR3 reads CASSPQGYEQYF. CDR3 in DNA: TGTGCCAGCAGTCCCCAGGGTTACGAGCAGTACTTC.

V usage is TRBV6-1 and J usage is TRBJ1-4, with 7 bases fitting TRBD1. CDR1 is MNHNS, CDR2 SASEGT, per germline. V lost 0 bases to trimming and J lost 7 bases; unmatched junction nucleotides: 20. This CDR3 has 20 amino acids. The CDR3 sequence is CASSEAPPPPKQGRSEKLFF. CDR3 sequence (DNA): TGTGCCAGCAGTGAAGCACCGCCCCCCCCAAAACAGGGGAGGAGTGAAAAACTGTTTTTT.

V gene TRBV11-3 combines with J gene TRBJ2-2, with 7 nucleotides matching TRBD1. The germline V gene has CDR1 SGHNT and CDR2 YENEEA. The length of the CDR3 is 17 residues. The V gene end was trimmed by 2 bases and the J gene end by 7 bases; junction bases not matched to a gene: 13. CDR3 sequence (DNA): TGTGCCAGCAGCTTACTATCCGGGACAGCCCTGGACGGGGAGCTGTTTTTT. This encodes CASSLLSGTALDGELFF. The full variable domain, rest sourced from reference TRBV11-3 and TRBJ2-2, is EAGVVQSPRYKIIEKKQPVAFWCNPISGHNTLYWYLQNLGQGPELLIRYENEEAVDDSQLPKDRFSAERLKGVDSTLKIQPAELGDSAVYLCASSLLSGTALDGELFFGEGSRLTVL.

The chain has TRBV5-6 and TRBJ2-1, with TRBD1 identical over 7 bases. Losses at the gene ends were 4 bases for V and 0 bases for J; bases not matched to a gene: 7. The CDR3 contains 16 residues. Germline V lookup: CDR1 SGHDT, CDR2 YYEEEE. CDR3 sequence reads: CASSRQGLSSYNEQFF. The CDR3 bases are TGTGCCAGCAGCCGACAGGGCCTGAGCTCCTACAATGAGCAGTTCTTC.

Comments on this clone: At the DNA level, this CDR3 is encoded by other sequences in the same sample as well. The chain employs TRBV20-1 and TRBJ2-1; 7 bases align to TRBD1. With V trimmed by 3 bases and J by 1 base, 3 bases remained unmatched. CDR1 and CDR2 from the germline V gene are DFQATT and SNEGSKA (reference sequence). The CDR3 has 14 residues. In DNA form, the CDR3 reads TGCAGTGCTAGTGGCAGGGGGTCCTACAATGAGCAGTTCTTC. It codes for CSASGRGSYNEQFF.

The V call is TRBV7-2, the J call TRBJ1-6; 7 bases fit TRBD1. CDR3 length equals 14 residues. The germline gives CDR1 SGHTA, CDR2 FQGNSA. The junction had 5 bases not matched to a gene; V was cut back by 3 bases and J by 9 bases. CDR3 amino acids: CASSFDRAPSPLHF. The DNA of the CDR3 is TGTGCCAGCAGCTTTGACAGGGCTCCTTCACCCCTCCACTTT.

The chain uses TRBV10-2 and TRBJ2-1, with 8 positions matching TRBD2. V gave up 2 bases and J gave up 6 bases; unmatched junction bases: 6. Germline assignment: CDR1 WSHSY and CDR2 SAAADI. The CDR3 length is 15 residues. CDR3 DNA sequence: TGCGCCAGCAGTGAGGCGGGAGGAGGGGGCAATGAGCAGTTCTTC. Translated: CASSEAGGGGNEQFF.

In this sample, this clone turned up once. The chain recombines TRBV5-4 with TRBJ1-2; TRBD1 matches at 8 bases. The CDR3 extends over 14 amino acids. V lost 2 bases and J lost 6; bases outside the gene matches: 6. Germline lookup yields CDR1 SGHNT and CDR2 YYREEE (reference sequence). For the CDR3, the DNA is TGTGCCAGCAGCTTAGGGACAGGACAGGATGGCTACACCTTC. This translates into CASSLGTGQDGYTF.

The V call is TRBV14, the J call TRBJ2-1; D gene unclear. This CDR3 has 14 amino acids. V lost 1 base and J 1 base, leaving 5 bases between the germline ends. Germline values: CDR1 SGHDN, CDR2 FVKESK. Here the CDR3 DNA reads TGTGCCAGCAGCCAAGTGAGATCCTACAATGAGCAGTTCTTC. As protein: CASSQVRSYNEQFF.

The gene calls are TRBV27 and TRBJ1-6; 7 bases line up with TRBD1. CDR3 length: 19 residues. Germline V CDR1 and CDR2: MNHEY, SMNVEV (reference sequence). V lost 0 bases to trimming and J lost 7 bases; unmatched junction nucleotides: 15. The CDR3 loop reads CASSLSRDSGGIRNSPLHF. The CDR3 nucleotides are TGTGCCAGCAGTTTATCACGGGACAGCGGGGGGATTAGGAATTCACCCCTCCACTTT.

The chain combines TRBV6-5 with TRBJ2-7; 9 bases agree with TRBD1. Germline assignment: CDR1 MNHEY and CDR2 SVGAGI. With V trimmed by 4 bases and J by 3 bases, 4 bases remained unmatched. The CDR3 runs to 14 residues. The CDR3 region is CASSSGQGIYEQYF. The CDR3 nucleotides are TGTGCCAGCAGTTCGGGACAGGGTATCTACGAGCAGTACTTC.

The chain couples TRBV6-5 to TRBJ2-3; weak D call: TRBD1 (6 bases). Germline loops: CDR1 MNHEY, CDR2 SVGAGI. Trimming took off 2 bases at V and 9 bases at J, with 9 bases between the two ends. The CDR3 is 12 amino acids. CDR3 loop: CASSYQGSTQYF. DNA of the CDR3: TGTGCCAGCAGTTACCAGGGGTCAACGCAGTATTTT.

The rearrangement links TRBV5-1 to TRBJ2-7; TRBD1 agrees at 8 bases. The CDR3 has 14 residues. CDR1 SGHRS and CDR2 YFSETQ come from the germline V gene. The V segment lost 4 bases and the J segment 0 bases; nucleotides outside the gene matches: 3. The CDR3 bases are TGCGCCAGCAGCGCTGGACAGGGCTCCTACGAGCAGTACTTC. Protein sequence: CASSAGQGSYEQYF.

The V gene is TRBV7-2, the J gene TRBJ1-2; the D gene is possibly TRBD1 (6 bases). The germline V gene has CDR1 SGHTA and CDR2 FQGNSA. Between the trimmed V and J ends, which lost 1 base and 0 bases, there was a span of 12 bases. The CDR3 is made up of 16 amino acids. DNA of the CDR3: TGTGCCAGCAGCTTAGGAGGGACACTGACTAACTATGGCTACACCTTC. This encodes CASSLGGTLTNYGYTF.

The chain links TRBV7-2 to TRBJ2-5, with D possibly being TRBD2 (5 bases). V was trimmed by 0 bases and J by 1 base, leaving 12 bases between them. This CDR3 comprises 16 residues. Germline V gene data show CDR1 as SGHTA and CDR2 as FQGNSA. The CDR3 DNA follows: TGTGCCAGCAGCTTAGCGCTAGCACCGAGCCAAGAGACCCAGTACTTC. Its translation is CASSLALAPSQETQYF.

This clone occurred a few times. The chain has TRBV5-6 and TRBJ1-2; 9 nucleotides line up with TRBD1. The CDR3 has 14 amino acids. Germline loops: CDR1 SGHDT, CDR2 YYEEEE. V was clipped by 3 bases and J by 8 bases; unmatched bases: 8. The CDR3 protein is CASSSGQGRQGYTF. The CDR3 DNA follows: TGTGCCAGCAGCTCCGGACAGGGGAGACAGGGCTACACCTTC.

The chain is built from TRBV19 and TRBJ2-2; 7 bases fit TRBD2. This CDR3 is 15 amino acids long. Germline V gene data show CDR1 as LNHDA and CDR2 as SQIVND (reference sequence). The junction had 5 bases not matched to a gene; V was cut back by 4 bases and J by 3 bases. The CDR3 sequence is CASSSGSGYTGELFF. The CDR3 DNA follows: TGTGCCAGTAGTAGCGGGAGTGGGTACACCGGGGAGCTGTTTTTT. The entire variable domain, with the rest obtained from reference TRBV19 and TRBJ2-2, is as follows: DGGITQSPKYLFRKEGQNVTLSCEQNLNHDAMYWYRQDPGQGLRLIYYSQIVNDFQKGDIAEGYSVSREKKESFPLTVTSAQKNPTAFYLCASSSGSGYTGELFFGEGSRLTVL.

Note on this clone: Other DNA sequences in the same sample also yield this CDR3. The chain carries TRBV6-5 and TRBJ2-7, with 7 bases matching TRBD1. The CDR3 runs to 11 residues. CDR1 is MNHEY, CDR2 SVGAGI, per germline. V shed 8 bases, J shed 7 bases, and the junction held 5 bases outside the gene matches. The CDR3 sequence: CASDRAGEQYF. CDR3 in DNA: TGTGCCAGCGACAGGGCCGGGGAGCAGTACTTC.

This chain uses TRBV18 with TRBJ2-7, with 9 bases identical to TRBD2. The CDR3 is 16 residues long. From germline, CDR1 is KGHSH and CDR2 LQKENI. Trimming at V came to 3 bases and at J to 2 bases, leaving 8 bases not matched to a gene. The CDR3, as DNA: TGTGCCAGCTCACCTCCGTCGCTAGCGGGGACCTACGAGCAGTACTTC. It is translated as CASSPPSLAGTYEQYF.